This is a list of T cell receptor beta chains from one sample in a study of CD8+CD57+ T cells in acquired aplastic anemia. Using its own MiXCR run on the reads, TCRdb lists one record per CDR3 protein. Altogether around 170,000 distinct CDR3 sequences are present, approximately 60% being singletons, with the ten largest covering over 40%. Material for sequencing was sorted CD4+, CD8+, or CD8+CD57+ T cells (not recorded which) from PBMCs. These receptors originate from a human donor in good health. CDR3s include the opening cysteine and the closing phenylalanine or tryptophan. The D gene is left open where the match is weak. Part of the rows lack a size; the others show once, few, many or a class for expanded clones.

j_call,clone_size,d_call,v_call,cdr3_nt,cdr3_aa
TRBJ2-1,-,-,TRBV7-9,TGTGCCAGCAGCCTTACGGTCGAAGAGCAGTTCTTC,CASSLTVEEQFF
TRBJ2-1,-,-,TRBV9,TGTGCCAGCAGCGTAGATGGTGGGGGAGGTGAGCAGTTCTTC,CASSVDGGGGEQFF
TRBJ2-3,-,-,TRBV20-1,TGCAGTGCTCGAAATCCGGGACCGGGGGTAACAGATACGCAGTATTTT,CSARNPGPGVTDTQYF
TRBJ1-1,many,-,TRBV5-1,TGCGCCAGCAGCCCGCAGATGAACACTGAAGCTTTCTTT,CASSPQMNTEAFF
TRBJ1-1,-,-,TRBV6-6,TGTGCCAGCAGTCTTGACAGGTCTGAAGCTTTCTTT,CASSLDRSEAFF
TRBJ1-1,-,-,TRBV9,TGTGCCAGCAGCGTGGCGATCGGGGTAGGGGACACTGAAGCTTTCTTT,CASSVAIGVGDTEAFF
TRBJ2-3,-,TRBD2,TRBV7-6,TGTGCCAGCAGCTCACTAGCGGGAGCGGGCACAGATACGCAGTATTTT,CASSSLAGAGTDTQYF
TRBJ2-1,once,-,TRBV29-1,TGCAGCGTTGGTAGAGGGGATGGGTACAATGAGCAGTTCTTC,CSVGRGDGYNEQFF
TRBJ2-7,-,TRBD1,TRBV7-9,TGTGCCAGCAGCCCACAGGGGAACTCCTACGAGCAGTACTTC,CASSPQGNSYEQYF
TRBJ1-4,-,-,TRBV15,TGTGCCACCAGCAGAGATAACAGGCGTGAAAAACTGTTTTTT,CATSRDNRREKLFF
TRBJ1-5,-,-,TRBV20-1,TGCAGTGTTAAGCGGGGTGGTAGCAATCAGCCCCAGCATTTT,CSVKRGGSNQPQHF
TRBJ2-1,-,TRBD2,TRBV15,TGTGCCAGCCGGGCCCCGTTAGCGGGCGCAAGCTCCTACAATGAGCAGTTCTTC,CASRAPLAGASSYNEQFF
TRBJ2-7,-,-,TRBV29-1,TGCAGCGTGAGAAGGTCGATGGACTACGAGCAGTACTTC,CSVRRSMDYEQYF
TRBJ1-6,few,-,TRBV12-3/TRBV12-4,TGTGCCAGCAGCTCCTACCAGCCTCCCCTCCACTTT,CASSSYQPPLHF
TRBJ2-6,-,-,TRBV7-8,TGTGCCAGCAGCTTTCCGGGAACCAACGTCCTGACTTTC,CASSFPGTNVLTF
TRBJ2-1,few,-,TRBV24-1,TGTGCCACCAGTAGGAGGAATGAGCAGTTCTTC,CATSRRNEQFF
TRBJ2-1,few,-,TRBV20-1,TGCAGTGCAAGTAGGGCTTACAATGAGCAGTTCTTC,CSASRAYNEQFF
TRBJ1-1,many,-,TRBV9,TGTGCCAGCAGCGTATCTGGGGCGAACACTGAAGCTTTCTTT,CASSVSGANTEAFF
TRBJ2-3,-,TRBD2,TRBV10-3,TGTGCCATCAGTGAGACCTCCTCAAGACTAGCGGACCTCACAGATACGCAGTATTTT,CAISETSSRLADLTDTQYF
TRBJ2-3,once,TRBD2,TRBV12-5,TGTGCTAGTGGTGCCGCGGGAGAAGATACGCAGTATTTT,CASGAAGEDTQYF
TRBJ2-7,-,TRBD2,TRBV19,TGTGCCGGTAGTGCGGGGACTAGCGGGATCTACAAGCAGTACTTC,CAGSAGTSGIYKQYF
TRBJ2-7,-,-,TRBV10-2,TGCGCCAGCAGCCCGGGCCCCGAGCAGTACTTC,CASSPGPEQYF
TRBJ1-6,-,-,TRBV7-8,TGTGCCAGCAGCCGACGCGGACTAGCGGGCAATTCACCCCTCCACTTT,CASSRRGLAGNSPLHF
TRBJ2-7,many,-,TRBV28,TGTGCCAGCAGTTTCTACAGTTCCTACGAGCAGTACTTC,CASSFYSSYEQYF
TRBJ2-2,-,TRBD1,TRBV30,TGTGCGCACAGGGGTGGCACCGGGGAGCTGTTTTTT,CAHRGGTGELFF
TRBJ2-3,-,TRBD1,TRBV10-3,TGTGCCACCAGACAGGGGATCTCGCTTCCAGATACGCAGTATTTT,CATRQGISLPDTQYF
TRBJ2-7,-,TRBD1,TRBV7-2,TGTGCCAGCAGCCAAGGCAGGGACAGGGCCGAGCAGTACTTC,CASSQGRDRAEQYF
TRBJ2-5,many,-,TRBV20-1,TGCAGTGCTAGAGTCGGGGGGCGCAGGCAAGAGACCCAGTACTTC,CSARVGGRRQETQYF
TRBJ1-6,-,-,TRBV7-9,TGTGCCAGCAGCTTAGGCCTGGGCGGCGGGAATTCACCCCTCCACTTT,CASSLGLGGGNSPLHF
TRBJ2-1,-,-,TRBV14,TGTGCCAGCAGCCAAAAGGGGTCGAGCTCCTACAATGGGCAGTTCTTC,CASSQKGSSSYNGQFF
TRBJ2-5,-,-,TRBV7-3,TGTGCCAGGGGACTCAATGGGACCCAGTACTTC,CARGLNGTQYF
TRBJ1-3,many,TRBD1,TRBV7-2,TGTGCCAGCAGCTTAGCCCCGGGACAGGGAAACACCATATATTTT,CASSLAPGQGNTIYF
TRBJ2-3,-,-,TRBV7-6,TGTGCCAGCAGCGAAAGCACAGATACGCAGTATTTT,CASSESTDTQYF
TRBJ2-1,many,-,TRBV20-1,TGCAGTGCCGGAACCACCAATGAGCAGTTCTTC,CSAGTTNEQFF
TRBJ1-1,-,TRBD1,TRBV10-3,TGTGCCATCAGTGAGTGGGACAGACCGAACACTGAAGCTTTCTTT,CAISEWDRPNTEAFF
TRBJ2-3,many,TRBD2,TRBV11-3,TGTGCCAGCAGCTTACGTTCCGCGGGAGTGACAGATACGCAGTATTTT,CASSLRSAGVTDTQYF
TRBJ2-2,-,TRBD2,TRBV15,TGTGCCACCGATGGGACTAGCCCGAACACCGGGGAGCTGTTTTTT,CATDGTSPNTGELFF
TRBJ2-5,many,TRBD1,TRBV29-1,TGCAGCGTAATCAAACCGGGACAGGGCAAAGAGACCCAGTACTTC,CSVIKPGQGKETQYF
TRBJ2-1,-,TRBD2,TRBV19,TGTGCCAGTCGGACTAGCGGCAACAATGAGCAGTTCTTC,CASRTSGNNEQFF
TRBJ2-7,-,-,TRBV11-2,TGTGCCAGCAGGGTGGGGGGCAGGGGAAACTCCTACGAGCAGTACTTC,CASRVGGRGNSYEQYF
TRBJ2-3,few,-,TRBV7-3,TGTGCCAGCAGCGAAATAGGCACAGATACGCAGTATTTT,CASSEIGTDTQYF
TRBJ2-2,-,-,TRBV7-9,TGTGCCAGCAGCTGGCGGGGCTACGCCGGGGAGCTGTTTTTT,CASSWRGYAGELFF
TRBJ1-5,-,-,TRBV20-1,TGCAGTGCAGCCGACTTCAATAGCAATCAGCCCCAGCATTTT,CSAADFNSNQPQHF
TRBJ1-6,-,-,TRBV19,TGTGCCAGTAGTATACGGGACCTCAATTCACCCCTCCACTTT,CASSIRDLNSPLHF
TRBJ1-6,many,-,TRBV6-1,TGTGCCAGCAGCCCCACGGAGGGATGGAATTCACCCCTCCACTTT,CASSPTEGWNSPLHF
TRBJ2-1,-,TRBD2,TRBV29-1,TGCAGCGTTGAGGGACTAGCGGGAGGGCCAGGTGAGCAGTTCTTC,CSVEGLAGGPGEQFF
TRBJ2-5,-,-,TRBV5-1,TGCGCCAGCAGCTTGGACGGCAGGGGCGTAGGAGAGACCCAGTACTTC,CASSLDGRGVGETQYF
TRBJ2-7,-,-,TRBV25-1,TGCGCCAGCAGCCAAGGCCAAGGGGTTGTCTACGAGCAGTACTTC,CASSQGQGVVYEQYF
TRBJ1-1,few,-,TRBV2,TGTGCCAGCAGTGATGGTGTCGGGTCGGGAACTGAAGCTTTCTTT,CASSDGVGSGTEAFF
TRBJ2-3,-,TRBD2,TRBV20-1,TGCAGTGCTAGTACTTTAGCGGGGGCGGGAGATACGCAGTATTTT,CSASTLAGAGDTQYF
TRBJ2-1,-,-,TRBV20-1,TGCAGTGCTAGAGATTTGAGTAAACAGTTCTTC,CSARDLSKQFF
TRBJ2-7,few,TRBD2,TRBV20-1,TGCAGTGCAACAGCGGGACCCTACGAGCAGTACTTC,CSATAGPYEQYF
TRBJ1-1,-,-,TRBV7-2,TGTGCCAGCAGCTTAGGGGCCACTGAAGCTCTCTTT,CASSLGATEALF
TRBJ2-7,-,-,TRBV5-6,TGTGCCAGCAGCTGGACCCGGGTCCACTTC,CASSWTRVHF
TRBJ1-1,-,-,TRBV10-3,-,CAISDFGPGTEAFF
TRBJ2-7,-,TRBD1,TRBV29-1,TGCAGCGTTGATCCGACAGGGGGTAGCTACGAGCAGTACTTC,CSVDPTGGSYEQYF
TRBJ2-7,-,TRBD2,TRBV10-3,TGTGCCATCAGTGAGTCGACTAGCGGGAGAGCCTACGAGCAGTACTTC,CAISESTSGRAYEQYF
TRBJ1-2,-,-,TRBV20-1,TGCAGTGCTAGGAACCTTAATGGCTACACCTTC,CSARNLNGYTF
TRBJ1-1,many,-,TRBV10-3,TGTGCCATCAGTGAGGCCAGGGAACGGATCACTGAAGCTTTCTTT,CAISEARERITEAFF